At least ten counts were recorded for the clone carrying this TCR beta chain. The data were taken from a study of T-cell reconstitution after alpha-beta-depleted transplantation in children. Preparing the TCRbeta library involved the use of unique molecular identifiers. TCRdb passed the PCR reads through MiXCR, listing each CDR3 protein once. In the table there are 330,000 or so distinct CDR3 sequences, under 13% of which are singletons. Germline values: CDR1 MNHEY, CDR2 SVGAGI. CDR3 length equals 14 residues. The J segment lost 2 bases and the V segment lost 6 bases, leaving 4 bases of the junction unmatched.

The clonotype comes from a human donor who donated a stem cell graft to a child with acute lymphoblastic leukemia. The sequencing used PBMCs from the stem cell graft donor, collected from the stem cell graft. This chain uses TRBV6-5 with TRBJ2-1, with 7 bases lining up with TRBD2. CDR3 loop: CASRREGTYNEQFF. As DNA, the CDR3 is TGTGCCAGCAGGAGGGAGGGGACCTACAATGAGCAGTTCTTC.